This is a list of T cell receptor beta chains from one sample in a study of blood T cell repertoires in COVID-19. TCRdb's table, derived via immunoSEQ multiplex PCR, lists solely in-frame clones and lacks some. Counted here are 300,000 to 400,000 clones, roughly 90% occurring once; the ten biggest clones make up about 0.89%. The sequencing input was PBMCs or T cells enriched from blood (not recorded which). The receptors derive from a woman aged 25 to 39 with acute COVID-19. Both conserved end residues are part of each CDR3. D genes are given only for firm matches. Size is stated for part of the rows, as once, few or many counts, or as a class when the clone is expanded.

j_call,clone_size,v_call,d_call,cdr3_aa,cdr3_nt
TRBJ1-1,.,TRBV19,TRBD1,CASSIRGQGSAEAFF,TGTGCCAGTAGTATAAGGGGACAGGGTAGCGCTGAAGCTTTCTTT
TRBJ2-7,once,TRBV7-2,.,CASSLDWTPSYEQYF,TGTGCCAGCAGCTTAGATTGGACACCTTCCTACGAGCAGTACTTC
TRBJ1-1,few,TRBV2,.,CASRETAKNTEAFF,TGTGCCAGCAGAGAGACAGCCAAGAACACTGAAGCTTTCTTT
TRBJ2-1,.,TRBV4-3,TRBD2,CASSQDGTSDVEQFF,TGCGCCAGCAGCCAAGATGGGACTAGCGACGTTGAGCAGTTCTTC
TRBJ1-2,few,TRBV3-1/TRBV3-2,.,CASSQGADVPYGYTF,TGTGCCAGCAGCCAAGGGGCAGACGTGCCCTATGGCTACACCTTC
TRBJ1-1,.,TRBV30,.,CAWELDTEAFF,TGTGCCTGGGAGCTTGACACTGAAGCTTTCTTT
TRBJ2-7,.,TRBV28,.,CASSLGEAESRQYF,TGTGCCAGCAGTTTGGGGGAGGCCGAGTCTCGGCAGTACTTC
TRBJ2-2,.,TRBV5-1,TRBD2,CASSLTSGITGELFF,TGCGCCAGCAGCCTGACTAGCGGGATCACCGGGGAGCTGTTTTTT
TRBJ2-7,.,TRBV5-1,.,CASSTTGGASREQYF,TGCGCCAGCAGCACCACGGGGGGCGCATCTCGCGAGCAGTACTTC
TRBJ1-1,once,TRBV5-4,TRBD1,CASSLGGTGGAGFTEAFF,TGTGCCAGCAGCTTGGGGGGGACAGGGGGCGCTGGGTTCACTGAAGCTTTCTTT
TRBJ1-5,.,TRBV6-5,TRBD1,CASSLGQGAAQPQHF,TGTGCCAGCAGTCTTGGACAGGGTGCGGCTCAGCCCCAGCATTTT
TRBJ2-7,.,TRBV2,TRBD2,CASSPGTSFDYYEQYF,TGTGCCAGCAGTCCCGGGACTAGCTTTGACTACTACGAGCAGTACTTC
TRBJ2-3,.,TRBV4-1,.,CASSHGLAADTQYF,TGCGCCAGCAGCCATGGGCTAGCCGCGGATACGCAGTATTTT
TRBJ2-7,.,TRBV27,TRBD1,CASSLLHGQGAGYEQYF,TGTGCCAGCAGTCTACTACATGGACAGGGGGCGGGATACGAGCAGTACTTC
TRBJ2-7,.,TRBV28,TRBD1,CASRTPGQGAYEQYF,TGTGCCAGCAGGACGCCGGGACAGGGGGCGTACGAGCAGTACTTC
TRBJ2-1,once,TRBV10-2,TRBD2,CASSDPARTSGGAFEFF,TGCGCCAGCAGTGATCCCGCACGTACTAGCGGGGGGGCCTTCGAGTTCTTC
TRBJ2-3,few,TRBV9,TRBD2,CASSAPAGDTDTQYF,TGTGCCAGCAGCGCCCCAGCGGGGGACACAGATACGCAGTATTTT
TRBJ1-2,.,TRBV11-2,.,CASSRTGDNYGYTF,TGTGCCAGCAGCCGAACAGGAGACAACTATGGCTACACCTTC
TRBJ2-1,.,TRBV25-1,.,CASSELRGDSYNEQFF,TGTGCCAGCAGTGAATTAAGGGGTGATAGCTACAATGAGCAGTTCTTC
TRBJ2-1,.,TRBV12-5,.,CASGSLHGTPYNEQFF,TGTGCTAGTGGTTCCTTACACGGGACACCCTACAATGAGCAGTTCTTC
TRBJ2-1,.,TRBV7-2,TRBD1,CASSYTGGAMDEQFF,TGTGCCAGCAGCTATACAGGGGGCGCAATGGATGAGCAGTTCTTC
TRBJ2-1,.,TRBV9,.,CASSADREQFF,TGTGCCAGCAGCGCCGACAGGGAGCAGTTCTTC
TRBJ2-3,.,TRBV24-1,.,CAFTTQYF,TGTGCCTTCACAACGCAGTATTTT
TRBJ1-1,.,TRBV11-3,.,CASSVTGGQEAFF,TGTGCCAGCAGCGTTACCGGGGGGCAAGAAGCTTTCTTT
TRBJ1-1,.,TRBV29-1,.,CSVGRGYGTEAFF,TGCAGCGTAGGCCGAGGGTACGGCACTGAAGCTTTCTTT
TRBJ2-7,.,TRBV11-2,.,CASSLSRASYEQYF,TGTGCCAGCAGCTTAAGCAGGGCGTCGTACGAGCAGTACTTC
TRBJ1-5,.,TRBV9,.,CASSVGVPEGEPQHF,TGTGCCAGCAGCGTAGGAGTCCCTGAGGGTGAGCCCCAGCATTTT
TRBJ2-7,.,TRBV19,TRBD1,CATRTGQGTSYEQYF,TGTGCCACAAGGACAGGACAGGGGACCTCCTACGAGCAGTACTTC
TRBJ1-5,once,TRBV10-3,.,CAISVEVSANQPQHF,TGTGCCATCAGTGTAGAAGTTAGCGCCAATCAGCCCCAGCATTTT
TRBJ1-2,.,TRBV12-3/TRBV12-4,.,CASSLGKEGYTF,TGTGCCAGCAGTTTAGGAAAGGAGGGCTACACCTTC
TRBJ1-1,.,TRBV7-8,TRBD1,CASSFGDRGFRETEAFF,TGTGCCAGCAGCTTCGGGGACAGGGGCTTTCGAGAGACTGAAGCTTTCTTT
TRBJ2-2,.,TRBV19,TRBD1,CASKKGADTGELFF,TGTGCCAGTAAAAAGGGGGCGGACACCGGGGAGCTGTTTTTT
TRBJ2-7,once,TRBV7-2,.,CASSLVGYEQYF,TGTGCCAGCAGCTTAGTCGGGTACGAGCAGTACTTC
TRBJ1-2,.,TRBV13,TRBD1,CASKTQGVKGLDGYTF,TGTGCCAGCAAAACTCAGGGGGTTAAAGGTCTTGATGGCTACACCTTC
TRBJ2-3,few,TRBV24-1,TRBD1,CATSDQGGGTDTQYF,TGTGCCACCAGTGATCAAGGGGGCGGCACAGATACGCAGTATTTT